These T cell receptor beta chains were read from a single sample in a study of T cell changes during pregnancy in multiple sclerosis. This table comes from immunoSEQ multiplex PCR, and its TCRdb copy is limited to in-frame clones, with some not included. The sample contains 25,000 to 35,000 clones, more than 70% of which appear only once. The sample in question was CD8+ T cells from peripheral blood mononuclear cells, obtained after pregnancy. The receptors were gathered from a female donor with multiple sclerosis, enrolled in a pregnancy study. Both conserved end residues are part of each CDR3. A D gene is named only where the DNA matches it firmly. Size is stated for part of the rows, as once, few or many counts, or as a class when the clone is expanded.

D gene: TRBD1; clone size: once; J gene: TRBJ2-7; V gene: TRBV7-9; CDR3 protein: CASSPGGTGYHEQYF; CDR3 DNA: TGTGCCAGCAGCCCAGGTGGGACAGGGTACCACGAGCAGTACTTC
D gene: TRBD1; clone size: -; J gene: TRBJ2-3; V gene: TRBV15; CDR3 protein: CATGDRGGTDTQYF; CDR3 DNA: TGTGCCACCGGAGACAGGGGCGGCACAGATACGCAGTATTTT
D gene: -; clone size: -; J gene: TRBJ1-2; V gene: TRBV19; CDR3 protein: CASSIDPHRETAYYGYTF; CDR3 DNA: TGTGCCAGTAGTATAGACCCCCACAGGGAAACTGCATACTATGGCTACACCTTC
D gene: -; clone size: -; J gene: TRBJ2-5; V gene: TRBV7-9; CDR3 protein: CASSPRLVWQETQYF; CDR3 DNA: TGTGCCAGCAGCCCCCGACTAGTTTGGCAAGAGACCCAGTACTTC
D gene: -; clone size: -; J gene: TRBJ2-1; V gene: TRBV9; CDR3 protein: CASSVGGFSEQFF; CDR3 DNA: TGTGCCAGCAGCGTAGGGGGCTTCAGTGAGCAGTTCTTC
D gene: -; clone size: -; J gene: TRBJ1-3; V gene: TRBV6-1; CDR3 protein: CASSDLGWNTIYF; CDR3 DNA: TGTGCCAGCAGTGACCTCGGGTGGAACACCATATATTTT
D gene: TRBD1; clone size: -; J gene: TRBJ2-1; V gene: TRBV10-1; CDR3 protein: CASRGPGTGWNNEQFF; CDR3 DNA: TGCGCCAGCAGGGGCCCCGGGACAGGGTGGAACAATGAGCAGTTCTTC
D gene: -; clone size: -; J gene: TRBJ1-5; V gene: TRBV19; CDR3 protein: CASSMSRGRNQPQHF; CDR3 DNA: TGTGCCAGTAGTATGTCCAGGGGTCGTAATCAGCCCCAGCATTTT
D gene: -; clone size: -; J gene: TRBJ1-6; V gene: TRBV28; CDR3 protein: CASSPNSEASPLHF; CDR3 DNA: TGTGCCAGCAGTCCCAACTCCGAAGCTTCACCCCTCCACTTT
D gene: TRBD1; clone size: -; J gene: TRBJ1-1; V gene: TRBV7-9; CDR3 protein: CASRRDRGRNTEAFF; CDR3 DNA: TGTGCCAGCAGGCGGGACAGGGGGCGGAACACTGAAGCTTTCTTT
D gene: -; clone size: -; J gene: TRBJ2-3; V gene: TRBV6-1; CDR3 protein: CASTPGVPDTQYF; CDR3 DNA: TGTGCCAGCACCCCAGGGGTCCCAGATACGCAGTATTTT
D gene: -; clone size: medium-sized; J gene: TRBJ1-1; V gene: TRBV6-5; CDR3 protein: CASSYGTLEAFF; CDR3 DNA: TGTGCCAGCAGTTATGGGACACTTGAAGCTTTCTTT
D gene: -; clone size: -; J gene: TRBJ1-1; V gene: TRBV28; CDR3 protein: CASGPQGTTEAFF; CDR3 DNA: TGTGCCAGCGGCCCCCAGGGGACCACTGAAGCTTTCTTT